This record looks at one T cell receptor beta chain sequence and its context. The germline V gene encodes CDR1 LGHNA and CDR2 YSLEER. This CDR3 comprises 16 residues. V shed 3 bases and J 6 bases; nucleotides not matched to a gene: 5. Sequencing was performed with immunoSEQ multiplex PCR; in TCRdb, only in-frame clones are kept and a portion is missing. The table shows approximately 52,000 clones, with about 91% occurring only once. The data were taken from a study of blood T cell repertoires in COVID-19. Sequencing input: peripheral blood. The chain employs TRBV4-3 and TRBJ2-1, with TRBD2 matching over 13 bases. The clonotype comes from a man between 60 and 75 years old with active COVID-19. The chain's CDR3 is CASSQRLAGGGNEQFF. In nucleotides, the CDR3 is TGCGCCAGCAGCCAGCGACTAGCGGGAGGAGGCAATGAGCAGTTCTTC.